This TCR beta chain was retrieved from a study of CD4 T cells in relation to SARS-CoV-2 and coronaviruses. Study-level background: Controls used an HIV-1 Nef peptide pool or no peptide.

On this clone: As yet, its antigen is unknown.

Unexposed donor CD4+ T cells date from about 2011-2018, before the COVID-19 pandemic. CD4+ T cells were isolated from the cells after about 11 days of culture. The germline gives CDR1 GTSNPN, CDR2 SVGIG (reference sequence). After removal of 5 bases from V and 1 base from J, the junction contained 4 bases not matched to a gene. The CDR3 is made up of 13 amino acids. Profiled with immunoSEQ multiplex PCR; TCRdb holds only in-frame clones, not every one. Of about 27,000 clones in the sample, around 78% were seen once. This TCR came from a human donor in good health. Sample: CD4+ T cells from PBMCs, cultured in vitro. The rearrangement joins TRBV30 to TRBJ1-1, with 7 bases fitting TRBD1. CDR3: CAWDYRGNTEAFF. In DNA form, the CDR3 reads TGTGCCTGGGACTACAGGGGGAACACTGAAGCTTTCTTT.